These 32 T cell receptor beta chains were sequenced from one sample in a study of Ad26.COV2.S vaccination and SARS-CoV-2 variants. TCRdb's table, derived via immunoSEQ multiplex PCR, lists solely in-frame clones and lacks some. In the table there are approximately 480,000 clones, around 90% of which are singletons. Treatment defined: around 19 received Ad26.COV2.S at low or high dose, single or two shots; a few received placebo; per-sample allocation not given. Day 63 after the first vaccine or placebo injection was the time point for sampling. The sequences come from peripheral blood, collected in a trial of Ad26.COV2.S vaccine versus placebo. These receptors all come from a person between 18 and 59 years old who received the Ad26.COV2.S COVID-19 vaccine or a placebo.

CDR3 nucleotide sequence: TGTGCCAGCAGTGGAGCCGGGACTAGCACAGATACGCAGTATTTT. Residues: CASSGAGTSTDTQYF. This rearrangement joins TRBV2 to TRBJ2-3; D may be TRBD2 (6 bases). CDR3 length equals 15 residues. Germline V lookup: CDR1 SNHLY, CDR2 FYNNEI. Trimming pared 4 bases from V and 0 bases from J, leaving 11 bases between.

This clone appeared once. This rearrangement joins TRBV15 to TRBJ2-5; weak D call: TRBD2 (6 bases). The CDR3 runs to 15 residues. V shed 5 bases and J shed 5 bases, with 18 bases lying between them. Germline CDR1 is LNHNV and CDR2 is YYDKDF (reference sequence). The DNA for the CDR3 is TGTGCCACCAGCGGTAGAAGACTAGATTTGGAGACCCAGTACTTC. It is translated as CATSGRRLDLETQYF.

The chain couples TRBV2 to TRBJ1-3, with D hard to call. Germline-derived CDR1 and CDR2 are SNHLY and FYNNEI. CDR3 length equals 16 residues. V was cut by 4 bases and J by 0 bases, with 13 bases left in between. The CDR3 protein is CASSAEDSSSGNTIYF. The CDR3, as DNA: TGTGCCAGCAGTGCGGAGGACTCAAGCTCTGGAAACACCATATATTTT.

J is TRBJ1-5 and V is TRBV6-2 or TRBV6-3; D gene ambiguous. Germline CDR1 and CDR2: MNHEY and SVGEGT. CDR3 length: 14 amino acids. Trimming pared 2 bases from V and 2 bases from J, leaving 7 bases between. The CDR3 loop is CASSYLAGNQPQHF. The DNA for the CDR3 is TGTGCCAGCAGTTACCTTGCAGGCAATCAGCCCCAGCATTTT.

The count of this clone is one. J is TRBJ1-2 and V is TRBV2; the match to TRBD1 covers 8 bases. V trimming: 7 bases; J trimming: 0 bases; junction bases outside the gene matches: 4. Germline lookup yields CDR1 SNHLY and CDR2 FYNNEI. This CDR3 comprises 14 residues. The CDR3 DNA reads TGTGCCAGCAACCCGACAGGGGCTAACTATGGCTACACCTTC. It encodes CASNPTGANYGYTF.

The DNA for the CDR3 is TGTGCCAGCAGTTATTTGCCTAGCGGGGGCCATGAGACCCAGTACTTC. It encodes CASSYLPSGGHETQYF. This chain joins TRBV6-8 and TRBJ2-5; 10 nucleotides align to TRBD2. Germline V gene lookup returns CDR1 MNHGY and CDR2 SAAAGT. With 3 bases clipped from V and 5 bases from J, the junction kept 9 bases outside the gene matches. The CDR3 covers 16 residues.

The chain is built from TRBV28 and TRBJ1-5; D possibly corresponds to TRBD1 (5 bases). Germline CDR1 and CDR2: MDHEN and SYDVKM. V lost 6 bases and J lost 3, with 15 bases in between. The CDR3 is 15 amino acids. The CDR3 DNA is TGTGCCAGCAGGAGCCTCGGGGGAGTCAATCAGCCCCAGCATTTT. This sequence encodes CASRSLGGVNQPQHF. The full variable domain, in which reference TRBV28 and TRBJ1-5 provide the parts outside the CDR3, is DVKVTQSSRYLVKRTGEKVFLECVQDMDHENMFWYRQDPGLGLRLIYFSYDVKMKEKGDIPEGYSVSREKKERFSLILESASTNQTSMYLCASRSLGGVNQPQHFGDGTRLSIL.

V is TRBV6-2 or TRBV6-3 and J is TRBJ1-3; no definite D call. This CDR3 contains 13 residues. Germline assignment: CDR1 MNHEY and CDR2 SVGEGT. Trimming pared 5 bases from V and 0 bases from J, leaving 5 bases between. In nucleotides, the CDR3 is TGTGCCAGCAGTATCTACTCTGGAAACACCATATATTTT. Translating it yields CASSIYSGNTIYF.

The gene calls are TRBV9 and TRBJ2-3; D possibly corresponds to TRBD1 (6 bases). Germline assignment: CDR1 SGDLS and CDR2 YYNGEE. V lost 0 bases, J lost 2 bases, and 10 bases lay in between. The CDR3 length is 15 residues. CDR3 bases: TGTGCCAGCAGCGTAGGGGGGCGTAACACAGATACGCAGTATTTT. Amino acids: CASSVGGRNTDTQYF. Full variable domain (missing parts from reference TRBV9 and TRBJ2-3): DSGVTQTPKHLITATGQRVTLRCSPRSGDLSVYWYQQSLDQGLQFLIQYYNGEERAKGNILERFSAQQFPDLHSELNLSSLELGDSALYFCASSVGGRNTDTQYFGPGTRLTVL.

V usage is TRBV7-9 and J usage is TRBJ2-7; 7 bases align to TRBD1. CDR1 and CDR2 (germline): SEHNR, FQNEAQ (reference sequence). V trimming: 1 base; J trimming: 6 bases; junction bases outside the gene matches: 3. This CDR3 spans 13 amino acids. The CDR3 reads CASSLGQGREQYF. In nucleotides, the CDR3 is TGTGCCAGCAGCTTAGGACAGGGCCGCGAGCAGTACTTC.

The genes are TRBV30 and TRBJ1-5; D is uncertain. Germline CDR1 is GTSNPN and CDR2 is SVGIG (reference sequence). The CDR3 loop spans 15 amino acids. V was pared by 1 base and J by 2 bases, with 12 bases between. CDR3 nucleotides: TGTGCCTGGAGTGAATCCCTATCGGGCAATCAGCCCCAGCATTTT. Its protein is CAWSESLSGNQPQHF.

Here the CDR3 DNA reads TGTGCCAGTTCGGGACAGGGGGTTTACGAGCAGTACTTC. Protein sequence: CASSGQGVYEQYF. The chain couples TRBV6-6 to TRBJ2-7; TRBD1 agrees at 11 bases. V lost 9 bases, J lost 4 bases, and 5 bases stayed unmatched. The CDR3 length is 13 residues. The V gene's germline CDR1 is MNHNY and CDR2 SVGAGI (reference sequence).

The chain employs TRBV6-5 and TRBJ2-1; 10 bases fit TRBD2. CDR3 length: 15 amino acids. Unmatched junction bases numbered 12, after V lost 6 bases and J lost 10 bases. CDR1 MNHEY and CDR2 SVGAGI come from the germline V gene. CDR3 sequence reads: CASSPQVAGGGEQFF. CDR3 DNA sequence: TGTGCCAGCAGCCCACAGGTAGCGGGAGGCGGGGAGCAGTTCTTC.

The CDR3 protein is CAWSITGELFF. As DNA, the CDR3 is TGTGCCTGGAGTATAACCGGGGAGCTGTTTTTT. The V call is TRBV30, the J call TRBJ2-2; D gene ambiguous. The CDR3 has 11 amino acids. The ends were cut back, 2 bases at V and 5 bases at J, with 3 bases in the middle. Per germline, CDR1 GTSNPN and CDR2 SVGIG (reference sequence).

This sequence joins TRBV6-4 and TRBJ2-3, with D possibly TRBD2 on 6 matching bases. V was shortened by 6 bases and J by 5 bases, with 12 bases between the two germline ends. The CDR3 extends over 13 amino acids. Per germline, CDR1 MRHNA and CDR2 SNTAGT. This CDR3 is CASSQQAGDTQYF. The CDR3 DNA reads TGTGCCAGCAGCCAACAAGCGGGAGATACGCAGTATTTT.

The chain couples TRBV5-1 to TRBJ2-7, with no clear D. The V gene lost 0 bases and the J gene lost 7 bases, with 11 bases spanning the gap. This CDR3 is built from 13 residues. Germline loops: CDR1 SGHRS, CDR2 YFSETQ. The CDR3 DNA follows: TGCGCCAGCAGCTTGGCGTTGAACCGGGAGCAGTACTTC. As protein: CASSLALNREQYF.

V is TRBV7-9 and J is TRBJ2-1; D uncertain. CDR1 is SEHNR, CDR2 FQNEAQ, per germline (reference sequence). The CDR3 length is 11 residues. Trimming cost V 4 bases and J 9 bases, with 7 bases left between them. DNA of the CDR3: TGTGCCAGCAGCTCGCGTCCTGAGCAGTTCTTC. Amino acid sequence: CASSSRPEQFF. The full variable domain, with the rest looked up from reference TRBV7-9 and TRBJ2-1, is DTGVSQNPRHKITKRGQNVTFRCDPISEHNRLYWYRQTLGQGPEFLTYFQNEAQLEKSRLLSDRFSAERPKGSFSTLEIQRTEQGDSAMYLCASSSRPEQFFGPGTRLTVL.

The CDR3 bases are TGTGCCAGTAGTCCGGACAGACCGTCTAACTATGGCTACACCTTC. This gives the protein CASSPDRPSNYGYTF. This chain links TRBV19 with TRBJ1-2; possibly TRBD1 for D (6 bases). Germline loops: CDR1 LNHDA, CDR2 SQIVND (reference sequence). This CDR3 has 15 residues. V dropped 5 bases and J dropped 0 bases, with 13 bases sitting between them.

The chain uses TRBV6-5 and TRBJ1-2; no definite D call. The CDR3 contains 11 residues. In germline, CDR1 is MNHEY, CDR2 SVGAGI. The ends were cut back, 9 bases at V and 4 bases at J, with 9 bases in the middle. CDR3 nucleotide sequence: TGTGCCAGTCGGCGGGTCTATGGCTACACCTTC. It yields the protein CASRRVYGYTF.

The chain has TRBV29-1 and TRBJ1-1; D gene unclear. Trimming removed 3 bases from V and 7 bases from J, with 12 bases in between. The CDR3 is 12 amino acids. Germline V gene sequence: CDR1 SQVTM, CDR2 ANQGSEA. CDR3 residues: CSVDTAGDEAFF. The DNA for the CDR3 is TGCAGCGTTGACACGGCCGGGGATGAAGCTTTCTTT.

The chain combines TRBV28 with TRBJ2-1, with TRBD2 matching over 10 bases. The CDR3 spans 14 residues. The ends lost 7 bases at V and 7 bases at J; junction bases unmatched: 7. Germline values: CDR1 MDHEN, CDR2 SYDVKM. CDR3 residues: CASIQAGGSNEQFF. For the CDR3, the DNA is TGTGCCAGCATCCAAGCGGGAGGGTCTAATGAGCAGTTCTTC.

V and J are TRBV30 and TRBJ2-3, with 7 nucleotides matching TRBD1. V was pared by 5 bases and J by 2 bases, with 7 bases of the junction left unmatched. From germline, CDR1 is GTSNPN and CDR2 SVGIG (reference sequence). There are 14 residues in the CDR3. The CDR3 spells CAWAKGQYTDTQYF. CDR3 DNA sequence: TGTGCCTGGGCAAAGGGACAGTACACAGATACGCAGTATTTT.

V usage is TRBV7-9 and J usage is TRBJ2-7; 9 bases line up with TRBD2. The V and J ends lost 5 bases and 3 bases, in that order; junction bases with no gene match: 11. The CDR3 runs 16 residues. The V gene's germline CDR1 is SEHNR and CDR2 FQNEAQ (reference sequence). The CDR3 bases are TGTGCCAGCAGCCCCACAAGCGGGAGGACCTACTACGAGCAGTACTTC. Its translation is CASSPTSGRTYYEQYF.

CDR3 coding DNA: TGCGCCAGCAGCTTACCGTGGGCCGACCCGACTAGTGGTGATGAGCAGTTCTTC. Its translation: CASSLPWADPTSGDEQFF. V gene TRBV5-1 combines with J gene TRBJ2-1, with D possibly TRBD2 on 6 matching bases. Per the germline V gene, CDR1 is SGHRS and CDR2 is YFSETQ. Trimming removed 2 bases from V and 8 bases from J, with 26 bases in between. The CDR3 is made up of 18 amino acids.

A few counts support this clone. J is TRBJ1-2 and V is TRBV28; 9 bases are a match to TRBD1. Germline V gene lookup returns CDR1 MDHEN and CDR2 SYDVKM. The CDR3 has 14 amino acids. Trimming removed 6 bases from V and 4 bases from J; junction bases left unmatched: 6. CDR3 protein: CASRGTGRFYGYTF. In nucleotides, the CDR3 is TGTGCCAGCAGGGGGACAGGGCGCTTCTATGGCTACACCTTC.

The chain carries TRBV15 and TRBJ2-5; D might be TRBD2 (7 bases). The CDR3 runs 14 residues. V was cut by 5 bases and J by 4 bases, with 14 bases left in between. CDR1 and CDR2 (germline): LNHNV, YYDKDF (reference sequence). This CDR3 reads CATSGRGGGETQYF. Here the CDR3 DNA reads TGTGCCACCAGCGGTAGGGGGGGAGGAGAGACCCAGTACTTC.

Turning to this clone: Other nucleotide sequences in the sample specify the same CDR3. J is TRBJ1-3 and V is TRBV30; D unclear. Trimming shortened V by 3 bases and J by 4 bases, and 10 bases separated the two germline ends. CDR3 size: 13 residues. The germline V gene has CDR1 GTSNPN and CDR2 SVGIG (reference sequence). CDR3 sequence: CAWSRTSGNTIYF. The DNA of the CDR3 is TGTGCCTGGAGCAGAACCTCGGGAAACACCATATATTTT.

V and J are TRBV5-3 and TRBJ1-5, with no clear D. TRBV5-3 is given ORF status, its function remaining uncertain. This CDR3 region has 16 residues. Trimming took off 0 bases at V and 3 bases at J, with 13 bases between the two ends. The chain's CDR3 is CARSLVVATHNQPQHF. CDR3 bases: TGTGCCAGAAGCTTGGTAGTGGCAACACACAATCAGCCCCAGCATTTT.

In this sample, this clone turned up once. The rearrangement joins TRBV28 to TRBJ2-5; TRBD1 matches at 9 bases. The CDR3 is made up of 14 amino acids. The V gene end was trimmed by 5 bases and the J gene end by 5 bases; junction bases not matched to a gene: 6. Germline-derived CDR1 and CDR2 are MDHEN and SYDVKM. In nucleotides, the CDR3 is TGTGCCAGCAGTACCACAGGGGGCGGGGAGACCCAGTACTTC. Its protein is CASSTTGGGETQYF.

The chain uses TRBV7-2 and TRBJ2-7, with 9 bases fitting TRBD1. J lost 2 bases, V lost 4 bases, and 3 bases had no gene match. Germline CDR1 and CDR2: SGHTA and FQGNSA. The CDR3 is made up of 14 amino acids. The CDR3 loop reads CASSSNRGPYEQYF. In DNA form, the CDR3 reads TGTGCCAGCAGCTCAAACAGGGGGCCCTACGAGCAGTACTTC.

This clone has only one observation. V is TRBV9 and J is TRBJ2-7; tentatively, D is TRBD1 (7 bases). This CDR3 is built from 15 residues. Germline V gene lookup returns CDR1 SGDLS and CDR2 YYNGEE. Between the trimmed V and J ends, which lost 1 base and 5 bases, there was a span of 16 bases. CDR3 in amino acids: CASSVTGDSGNEQYF. The CDR3 DNA reads as TGTGCCAGCAGCGTAACAGGGGATAGCGGTAACGAGCAGTACTTC. Using reference TRBV9 and TRBJ2-7 for the parts outside the CDR3, the full variable domain is DSGVTQTPKHLITATGQRVTLRCSPRSGDLSVYWYQQSLDQGLQFLIQYYNGEERAKGNILERFSAQQFPDLHSELNLSSLELGDSALYFCASSVTGDSGNEQYFGPGTRLTVT.

V is TRBV4-3 and J is TRBJ2-1; 7 nucleotides match TRBD2. After removal of 0 bases from V and 2 bases from J, the junction contained 4 bases not matched to a gene. Germline V CDR1 and CDR2: LGHNA, YSLEER. CDR3 size: 16 residues. The CDR3, as DNA: TGCGCCAGCAGCCAAGATCTTGCGGGAGCCTACAATGAGCAGTTCTTC. Its translation is CASSQDLAGAYNEQFF.